Below, 27 T cell receptor beta chains from the same sample are listed, as sequenced in a study of cytomegalovirus exposure and HLA in healthy donors. The PCR was carried out with 60 Vbeta primers and 13 Jbeta primers. Generated by immunoSEQ multiplex PCR, the TCRdb table keeps only in-frame clones and is missing some. The sample yields over 150,000 clones, approximately 78% seen once. The sample was PBMCs. The source of these receptors is a girl aged 2 to 10 in good health and CMV-seropositive.

This chain connects TRBV27 to TRBJ2-2; D may be TRBD2 (6 bases). Trimming pared 1 base from V and 2 bases from J, leaving 14 bases between. CDR1 MNHEY and CDR2 SMNVEV come from the germline V gene (reference sequence). CDR3 length: 17 amino acids. The CDR3 DNA reads TGTGCCAGCAGTTTATTTTATGCGGGAAAAAACACCGGGGAGCTGTTTTTT. It specifies CASSLFYAGKNTGELFF.

J is TRBJ2-7 and V is TRBV7-9; 8 nucleotides agree with TRBD2. V was clipped by 4 bases and J by 3 bases; unmatched bases: 5. Germline assignment: CDR1 SEHNR and CDR2 FQNEAQ (reference sequence). The CDR3 is 14 amino acids. The chain's CDR3 is CASSSSGSLYEQYF. As DNA, the CDR3 is TGTGCCAGCAGCTCGAGCGGGAGTCTCTACGAGCAGTACTTC.

This chain uses TRBV2 with TRBJ2-1; maybe TRBD2 (6 bases). V was trimmed by 5 bases and J by 2 bases, leaving 16 bases between them. The CDR3 totals 16 residues. Germline loops: CDR1 SNHLY, CDR2 FYNNEI. CDR3 in amino acids: CASSTLSGLTYNEQFF. CDR3 bases: TGTGCCAGCAGTACCCTTAGCGGACTTACCTACAATGAGCAGTTCTTC.

This clone was counted a few times. This chain uses TRBV6-6 with TRBJ2-3; tentative D call: TRBD1 (5 bases). CDR1 is MNHNY and CDR2 is SVGAGI in the germline V gene (reference sequence). With 7 bases removed from V and 2 bases from J, the gap between germline ends came to 13 bases. The CDR3 loop spans 14 amino acids. The CDR3 DNA reads as TGTGCCAGCACCCCTGGACAACTCACAGATACGCAGTATTTT. Its protein product is CASTPGQLTDTQYF.

This sequence joins TRBV7-9 and TRBJ2-4, with D hard to call. CDR1 and CDR2 from the germline V gene are SEHNR and FQNEAQ (reference sequence). The CDR3 spans 15 residues. Trimming stripped 0 bases from V and 9 bases from J, with 15 bases between. CDR3 sequence reads: CASSLALGWHFIQYF. The DNA for the CDR3 is TGTGCCAGCAGCTTAGCGTTGGGCTGGCACTTCATTCAGTACTTC.

This rearrangement joins TRBV6-6 to TRBJ1-2; weak D call: TRBD1 (6 bases). Per the germline V gene, CDR1 is MNHNY and CDR2 is SVGAGI (reference sequence). The CDR3 is made up of 16 amino acids. The ends were cut back, 2 bases at V and 6 bases at J, with 19 bases in the middle. CDR3 loop: CASSYTGHLRRDGYTF. The CDR3 DNA reads TGTGCCAGCAGTTACACGGGACACCTCAGGCGGGATGGCTACACCTTC.

This chain joins TRBV25-1 and TRBJ1-2; D gene ambiguous. CDR1 is MGHDK and CDR2 is SYGVNS in the germline V gene. Trimming shortened V by 3 bases and J by 2 bases, and 7 bases separated the two germline ends. This CDR3 spans 13 amino acids. CDR3 nucleotides: TGTGCCAGCAGTGACGGGGTGAACTATGGCTACACCTTC. Encoded protein: CASSDGVNYGYTF.

This clone was recorded only once. The chain has TRBV10-1 and TRBJ2-5; TRBD2 aligns across 12 bases. Germline V gives CDR1 WNHNN, CDR2 SYGVQD (reference sequence). The CDR3 loop spans 16 amino acids. J gave up 4 bases and V 4 bases, and 7 bases lay outside the gene matches. The CDR3 region is CASSGSTSGSRETQYF. CDR3 nucleotides: TGCGCCAGCAGTGGGTCGACTAGCGGGAGTAGAGAGACCCAGTACTTC.

The chain recombines TRBV6-1 with TRBJ1-1; TRBD1 matches at 7 bases. Looked up from germline, CDR1 is MNHNS and CDR2 is SASEGT. CDR3 size: 15 residues. After removal of 2 bases from V and 4 bases from J, the junction contained 7 bases not matched to a gene. This CDR3 reads CASSESTGASTEAFF. In DNA, the CDR3 is TGTGCCAGCAGTGAATCCACAGGGGCGTCCACTGAAGCTTTCTTT.

This chain connects TRBV7-9 to TRBJ1-1; D remains unclear. The length of the CDR3 is 11 residues. V lost 5 bases, J lost 8 bases, and 9 bases lay in between. Germline CDR1 is SEHNR and CDR2 is FQNEAQ (reference sequence). Written as DNA, the CDR3 is TGTGCCAGCAGCCTGACACCGGAAGCTTTCTTT. Residues: CASSLTPEAFF.

The CDR3 reads CSFLSDFYGYTF. The CDR3 DNA reads TGCAGCTTTCTAAGTGACTTCTATGGCTACACCTTC. The genes are TRBV29-1 and TRBJ1-2, with D unresolved. The V gene's germline CDR1 is SQVTM and CDR2 ANQGSEA. The CDR3 loop spans 12 amino acids. Trimming pared 8 bases from V and 4 bases from J, leaving 14 bases between.

The rearrangement links TRBV6-5 to TRBJ2-5; D not certain. The J call may be wrong; the DNA end is better matched by TRBJ2-7. This CDR3 region has 13 residues. The germline V gene encodes CDR1 MNHEY and CDR2 SVGAGI. CDR3 loop: CASSSPGSYEQYF. For the CDR3, the DNA is TGTGCCAGCAGTTCTCCAGGATCCTACGAGCAGTACTTC.

This clone was observed a single time. This chain connects TRBV14 to TRBJ2-3; TRBD1 might be the D (6 bases). Trimming pared 6 bases from V and 4 bases from J, leaving 11 bases between. The CDR3 totals 13 residues. The germline CDR1 and CDR2 sequences are SGHDN and FVKESK. CDR3 region: CASRKQGADTQYF. As DNA, the CDR3 is TGTGCCAGCAGAAAACAGGGTGCAGATACGCAGTATTTT.

The chain has TRBV5-6 and TRBJ2-5; 9 bases align to TRBD1. V lost 7 bases to trimming and J lost 2 bases; unmatched junction nucleotides: 6. CDR3 length: 14 amino acids. Per germline, CDR1 SGHDT and CDR2 YYEEEE. The DNA of the CDR3 is TGTGCCAGCGCGGCCGGACAGGGGCAAGAGACCCAGTACTTC. Protein product: CASAAGQGQETQYF.

Points on this clone: The junction shows a germline mismatch at one end, possibly a read error. The genes are TRBV27 and TRBJ1-2; D uncertain. Looked up from germline, CDR1 is MNHEY and CDR2 is SMNVEV (reference sequence). CDR3 size: 13 residues. Here the CDR3 DNA reads TGTGCCAGCAGTTTGGGCAGAGCCTATGGCCACACCTTC. Its protein product is CASSLGRAYGHTF.

In this sample, this clone turned up once. This chain links TRBV5-4 with TRBJ1-2; D possibly corresponds to TRBD1 (5 bases). V lost 4 bases and J 8 bases, leaving 24 bases between the germline ends. This CDR3 is built from 16 residues. Germline-derived CDR1 and CDR2 are SGHNT and YYREEE (reference sequence). This CDR3 reads CASSTRAGRTARGYTF. For the CDR3, the DNA is TGTGCCAGCAGCACCCGCGCGGGACGGACGGCGAGAGGCTACACCTTC.

The chain carries TRBV7-8 and TRBJ1-5; D remains unclear. Trimming stripped 1 base from V and 1 base from J, with 11 bases between. The germline V gene has CDR1 SGHVS and CDR2 FQNEAQ. There are 16 residues in the CDR3. The CDR3 coding sequence is TGTGCCAGCAGCTTAGGGTCCCGGTGGAGCAATCAGCCCCAGCATTTT. This encodes CASSLGSRWSNQPQHF.

The rearrangement links TRBV10-3 to TRBJ2-1; 13 nucleotides align to TRBD2. CDR1 ENHRY and CDR2 SYGVKD come from the germline V gene. The CDR3 length is 17 residues. V lost 10 bases to trimming and J lost 6 bases; unmatched junction nucleotides: 15. CDR3 sequence (DNA): TGTGCCACCATCTGGACTAGCGGGAGTATGCCTGTCAATGAGCAGTTCTTC. The encoded protein is CATIWTSGSMPVNEQFF.

This chain joins TRBV28 and TRBJ1-5; 10 bases match TRBD1. The V and J ends lost 2 bases and 5 bases, in that order; junction bases with no gene match: 9. The CDR3 length is 17 residues. Germline CDR1 and CDR2: MDHEN and SYDVKM. CDR3 DNA: TGTGCCAGCAGTTTAGGGTCTAGGGGACAGGGGTATCAGCCCCAGCATTTT. Translation: CASSLGSRGQGYQPQHF.

The chain uses TRBV5-1 and TRBJ2-7; TRBD2 matches 8 bases. Germline V CDR1 and CDR2: SGHRS, YFSETQ. V was pared by 4 bases and J by 5 bases, with 11 bases of the junction left unmatched. The CDR3 totals 15 residues. CDR3 nucleotide sequence: TGCGCCAGCAGCGCCGTCGGAGCGGGAGTGAACGAGCAGTACTTC. This codes for CASSAVGAGVNEQYF.

J is TRBJ2-2 and V is TRBV7-6; D not certain. The CDR3 runs 13 residues. CDR1 and CDR2 from the germline V gene are SGHVS and FNYEAQ. Deletions cut 6 bases from V and 0 bases from J, with 5 bases between. The CDR3 region is CASSHSNTGELFF. The DNA of the CDR3 is TGTGCCAGCAGTCATTCGAACACCGGGGAGCTGTTTTTT.

The V and J genes are TRBV7-9 and TRBJ2-5; D possibly corresponds to TRBD1 (6 bases). Germline values: CDR1 SEHNR, CDR2 FQNEAQ (reference sequence). Deletions cut 6 bases from V and 4 bases from J, with 18 bases between. The CDR3 length is 15 residues. The CDR3 coding sequence is TGTGCCAGCAGTTACAGGGAGCCTCGGCGAGAGACCCAGTACTTC. Translated: CASSYREPRRETQYF.

This clone was seen only a few times. The chain uses TRBV5-6 and TRBJ1-3, with 10 bases aligning to TRBD1. With V trimmed by 4 bases and J by 2 bases, 6 bases remained unmatched. CDR1 SGHDT and CDR2 YYEEEE come from the germline V gene. There are 16 residues in the CDR3. The CDR3 is CASSAAGTGAGNTIYF. Written as DNA, the CDR3 is TGTGCCAGCAGCGCAGCCGGGACAGGGGCTGGAAACACCATATATTTT.

The chain couples TRBV5-6 to TRBJ2-5, with D possibly TRBD1 on 6 matching bases. The CDR3 runs 14 residues. Germline V gene sequence: CDR1 SGHDT, CDR2 YYEEEE. Trimming stripped 2 bases from V and 2 bases from J, with 10 bases between. The chain's CDR3 is CASSFAGVQETQYF. The CDR3 DNA is TGTGCCAGCAGCTTTGCAGGGGTTCAAGAGACCCAGTACTTC.

The chain has TRBV16 and TRBJ1-3, with D tentatively TRBD1 (5 bases). This CDR3 is built from 17 residues. The V end lost 4 bases, the J end lost 0 bases, and 16 bases lay between the germline ends. Per the germline V gene, CDR1 is KGHSY and CDR2 is FQNENV. CDR3 coding DNA: TGTGCCAGCAGCCTAATTCGACAGTTTAACTCTGGAAACACCATATATTTT. Translation gives CASSLIRQFNSGNTIYF.

This rearrangement joins TRBV4-1 to TRBJ2-6; D is undetermined. Trimming shortened V by 1 base and J by 4 bases, and 11 bases separated the two germline ends. CDR1 is MGHRA and CDR2 is YSYEKL in the germline V gene. The length of the CDR3 is 16 residues. The CDR3 spells CASSQVTPLGANVLTF. In nucleotides, the CDR3 is TGCGCCAGCAGCCAAGTTACCCCGCTAGGGGCCAACGTCCTGACTTTC.

The chain couples TRBV6-1 to TRBJ2-7; 9 nucleotides align to TRBD1. The germline gives CDR1 MNHNS, CDR2 SASEGT. This CDR3 is 15 amino acids long. V gave up 4 bases and J gave up 6 bases; unmatched junction bases: 10. The CDR3 sequence is CASSVTRDRVREQYF. For the CDR3, the DNA is TGTGCCAGCAGTGTTACCCGGGACAGGGTTCGCGAGCAGTACTTC.